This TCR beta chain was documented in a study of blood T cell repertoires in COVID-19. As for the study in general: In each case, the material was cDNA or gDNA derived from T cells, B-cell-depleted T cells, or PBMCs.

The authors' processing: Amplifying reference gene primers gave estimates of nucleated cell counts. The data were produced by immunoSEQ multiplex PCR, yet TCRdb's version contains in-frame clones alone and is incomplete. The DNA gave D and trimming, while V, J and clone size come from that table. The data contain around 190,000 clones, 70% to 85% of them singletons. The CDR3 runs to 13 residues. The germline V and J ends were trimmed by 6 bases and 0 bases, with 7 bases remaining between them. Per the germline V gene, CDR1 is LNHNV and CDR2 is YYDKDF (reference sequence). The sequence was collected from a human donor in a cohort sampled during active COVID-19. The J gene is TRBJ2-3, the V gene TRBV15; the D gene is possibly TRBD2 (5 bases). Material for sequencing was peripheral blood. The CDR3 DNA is TGTGCCACCAGAAGGACTAGCACAGATACGCAGTATTTT. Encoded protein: CATRRTSTDTQYF.